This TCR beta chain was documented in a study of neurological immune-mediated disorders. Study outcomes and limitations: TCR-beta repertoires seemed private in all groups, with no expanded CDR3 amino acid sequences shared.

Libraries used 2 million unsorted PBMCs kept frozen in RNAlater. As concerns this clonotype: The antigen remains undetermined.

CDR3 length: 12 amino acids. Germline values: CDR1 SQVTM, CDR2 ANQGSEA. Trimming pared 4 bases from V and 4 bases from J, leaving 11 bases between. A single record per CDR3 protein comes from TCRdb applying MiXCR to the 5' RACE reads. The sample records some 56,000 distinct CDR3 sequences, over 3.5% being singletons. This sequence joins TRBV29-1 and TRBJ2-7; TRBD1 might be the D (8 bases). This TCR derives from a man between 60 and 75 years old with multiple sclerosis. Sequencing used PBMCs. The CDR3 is CSVAQGGYEQYF. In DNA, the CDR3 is TGCAGCGTTGCACAGGGGGGGTACGAGCAGTACTTC.